Each of the 16 T cell receptor beta chains below was sequenced from the same sample in a study of immune evolution from preneoplasia to lung adenocarcinoma. Only in-frame clones appear in the TCRdb table, and some are missing; sequencing was by immunoSEQ multiplex PCR. The profile shows 9,000 to 10,000 clones, 80% of them singletons. The sequenced material came from FFPE minimally invasive lung adenocarcinoma tissue. The receptors shown here come from a person aged 70 to 80 with lung adenocarcinoma. Some clones in this sample may be carry-over from other donors' samples.

This clone was observed a single time. The chain employs TRBV27 and TRBJ2-1, with D unclear. Germline loops: CDR1 MNHEY, CDR2 SMNVEV (reference sequence). V was trimmed by 10 bases and J by 5 bases, leaving 0 bases between them. This CDR3 region has 8 residues. The CDR3 sequence is CANNEQFF. As DNA, the CDR3 is TGTGCCAACAATGAGCAGTTCTTC.

The rearrangement joins TRBV6-5 to TRBJ2-7; D gene unclear. CDR1 and CDR2 (germline): MNHEY, SVGAGI. This CDR3 has 14 amino acids. V lost 10 bases, J lost 3 bases, and 19 bases lay in between. In DNA form, the CDR3 reads TGTGCCACTCAGGAAGGTGGTTCGTTCTACGAGCAGTACTTC. Encoded protein: CATQEGGSFYEQYF.

V usage is TRBV14 and J usage is TRBJ2-5, with D perhaps given as TRBD1 or TRBD2 (7 bases each). CDR3 size: 16 residues. Germline-derived CDR1 and CDR2 are SGHDN and FVKESK. Trimming pared 5 bases from V and 6 bases from J, leaving 22 bases between. The CDR3 nucleotides are TGTGCCAGCAGCTTCATTGGCGGCAGGGGGGGAAAGACCCAGTACTTC. Translation gives CASSFIGGRGGKTQYF. The whole variable domain, filled in from reference TRBV14 and TRBJ2-5, reads EAGVTQFPSHSVIEKGQTVTLRCDPISGHDNLYWYRRVMGKEIKFLLHFVKESKQDESGMPNNRFLAERTGGTYSTLKVQPAELEDSGVYFCASSFIGGRGGKTQYFGPGTRLLVL.

This clone came up once. The rearrangement links TRBV9 to TRBJ2-5; TRBD2 might be the D (5 bases). The DNA end lines up better with TRBJ2-7; the J call may be wrong. The length of the CDR3 is 16 residues. Germline CDR1 reads SGDLS; CDR2 reads YYNGEE. The CDR3 bases are TGTGCCAGCAGCCCTACTCCGGGAAGAGGGACCTACGAGCAGTACTTC. Protein: CASSPTPGRGTYEQYF.

The chain combines TRBV2 with TRBJ2-5; 8 nucleotides match TRBD1. Germline values: CDR1 SNHLY, CDR2 FYNNEI. The length of the CDR3 is 13 residues. The junction had 5 bases not matched to a gene; V was cut back by 6 bases and J by 5 bases. The CDR3 coding sequence is TGTGCCAGCAGGACGGACAGGGTTGAGACCCAGTACTTC. Residues: CASRTDRVETQYF. Based on the CDR3 plus reference TRBV2 and TRBJ2-5, the full variable domain is EPEVTQTPSHQVTQMGQEVILRCVPISNHLYFYWYRQILGQKVEFLVSFYNNEISEKSEIFDDQFSVERPDGSNFTLKIRSTKLEDSAMYFCASRTDRVETQYFGPGTRLLVL.

The J gene is TRBJ1-5, the V gene TRBV18; a weak D match, TRBD1 (5 bases). CDR3 length: 18 residues. Germline loops: CDR1 KGHSH, CDR2 LQKENI. V was cut by 3 bases and J by 2 bases, with 20 bases left in between. Here the CDR3 DNA reads TGTGCCAGCTCACCTGACCCCCCTGACAGTTCTGGCAATCAGCCCCAGCATTTT. This sequence encodes CASSPDPPDSSGNQPQHF. Drawing the rest from reference TRBV18 and TRBJ1-5, the complete variable domain is NAGVMQNPRHLVRRRGQEARLRCSPMKGHSHVYWYRQLPEEGLKFMVYLQKENIIDESGMPKERFSAEFPKEGPSILRIQQVVRGDSAAYFCASSPDPPDSSGNQPQHFGDGTRLSIL.

The chain carries TRBV25-1 and TRBJ2-7; TRBD1 matches at 8 bases. CDR3 length: 13 amino acids. V dropped 7 bases and J dropped 3; count of bases not matched to a gene: 5. CDR1 and CDR2 from the germline V gene are MGHDK and SYGVNS. The CDR3 is CASIGQGGYEQYF. CDR3 bases: TGTGCCAGCATAGGACAGGGAGGCTACGAGCAGTACTTC.

This sequence joins TRBV2 and TRBJ2-5; 13 bases fit TRBD2. The CDR3 is 16 amino acids. In germline, CDR1 is SNHLY, CDR2 FYNNEI. V trimming: 6 bases; J trimming: 1 base; junction bases outside the gene matches: 5. CDR3 in amino acids: CASRMGLAGFQETQYF. The CDR3 nucleotides are TGTGCCAGCAGGATGGGACTAGCGGGGTTCCAAGAGACCCAGTACTTC.

V and J are TRBV30 and TRBJ1-1; 7 nucleotides match TRBD1. V shed 1 base, J shed 6 bases, and the junction held 5 bases outside the gene matches. The CDR3 is 13 amino acids. Germline-derived CDR1 and CDR2 are GTSNPN and SVGIG (reference sequence). CDR3: CAWSEDRLAEAFF. CDR3 sequence (DNA): TGTGCCTGGAGTGAGGACAGGCTAGCTGAAGCTTTCTTT.

The chain carries TRBV28 and TRBJ2-2; D ambiguous. Trimming cost V 7 bases and J 6 bases, with 18 bases left between them. In germline, CDR1 is MDHEN, CDR2 SYDVKM. The CDR3 spans 15 residues. The CDR3 reads CASTPNEARSGELFF. CDR3 sequence (DNA): TGTGCCAGCACCCCAAACGAGGCCAGGTCCGGGGAGCTGTTTTTT.

The chain recombines TRBV5-1 with TRBJ2-2, with D unresolved. CDR1 is SGHRS and CDR2 is YFSETQ in the germline V gene. The V end was cut by 0 bases, the J end by 11 bases, with 11 bases between. The CDR3 extends over 13 amino acids. The CDR3 sequence: CASSLAWTSELFF. The CDR3 DNA sequence: TGCGCCAGCAGCTTGGCTTGGACCTCAGAGCTGTTTTTT. Full variable domain (missing parts from reference TRBV5-1 and TRBJ2-2): KAGVTQTPRYLIKTRGQQVTLSCSPISGHRSVSWYQQTPGQGLQFLFEYFSETQRNKGNFPGRFSGRQFSNSRSEMNVSTLELGDSALYLCASSLAWTSELFFGEGSRLTVL.

The V gene is TRBV9, the J gene TRBJ2-5; 9 nucleotides line up with TRBD2. The V and J ends lost 2 bases and 5 bases, in that order; junction bases with no gene match: 13. The CDR3 is 17 residues long. Per germline, CDR1 SGDLS and CDR2 YYNGEE. CDR3 region: CASSVLAGGPEKETQYF. CDR3 sequence (DNA): TGTGCCAGCAGCGTTTTGGCGGGGGGGCCGGAAAAGGAGACCCAGTACTTC.

The chain combines TRBV6-7 with TRBJ2-7; no definite D call. TRBV6-7 is marked as an open reading frame, function uncertain. The CDR3 covers 15 residues. The V gene lost 0 bases and the J gene lost 1 base, with 10 bases spanning the gap. CDR3 residues: CASSYSPLGSYEQYF. Here the CDR3 DNA reads TGTGCCAGCAGTTACTCGCCCCTAGGTTCCTACGAGCAGTACTTC.

The CDR3, as DNA: TGTGCCAGCAGCAAGGGACAGGGGGCCTACAATGAGCAGTTCTTC. This encodes CASSKGQGAYNEQFF. V and J are TRBV7-8 and TRBJ2-1; 11 bases match TRBD1. After removal of 5 bases from V and 2 bases from J, the junction contained 2 bases not matched to a gene. Germline CDR1 SGHVS, CDR2 FQNEAQ. CDR3 size: 15 residues.

The sample holds one count of this clone. The DNA for the CDR3 is TGTGCCAGCCAACAGGGGGAAGGGACTGAAGCTTTCTTT. Translation: CASQQGEGTEAFF. V and J are TRBV19 and TRBJ1-1; 8 positions agree with TRBD1. Germline CDR1 reads LNHDA; CDR2 reads SQIVND (reference sequence). This CDR3 has 13 amino acids. With 9 bases clipped from V and 5 bases from J, the junction kept 8 bases outside the gene matches. Looking up the rest from reference TRBV19 and TRBJ1-1 gives the full variable domain: DGGITQSPKYLFRKEGQNVTLSCEQNLNHDAMYWYRQDPGQGLRLIYYSQIVNDFQKGDIAEGYSVSREKKESFPLTVTSAQKNPTAFYLCASQQGEGTEAFFGQGTRLTVV.

The rearrangement uses TRBV27 and TRBJ2-5, with 7 bases fitting TRBD2. The CDR3 contains 13 residues. CDR1 MNHEY and CDR2 SMNVEV come from the germline V gene (reference sequence). The trim removed 3 bases at V and 5 bases at J, leaving 3 bases unmatched. The CDR3 spells CASSFSGGETQYF. The CDR3 DNA is TGTGCCAGCAGTTTCTCCGGGGGGGAGACCCAGTACTTC.